The text below deals with one T cell receptor beta chain. Its cognate antigen is unknown. This sample was taken from a study of neoadjuvant nivolumab and ipilimumab in lung cancer. Regarding the study as a whole: From pretherapy to surgery, tumor richness and clonality rose with dual therapy. Higher pretherapy blood TCR richness went with higher resected-tumor richness. TCR richness and clonality were higher in tumors than adjacent uninvolved lung.

Repertoires were generated with immunoSEQ multiplex PCR, while TCRdb's copy carries only in-frame clones and drops some. The sample includes 25,000 to 35,000 clones, under 95% seen only once; the top ten take 2% to 2.5%. The CDR3 runs to 19 residues. The germline V gene has CDR1 SGHRS and CDR2 YFSETQ. V lost 1 base and J lost 6; bases outside the gene matches: 13. The TCR was taken from an adult with non-small cell lung cancer. Source: peripheral blood, taken after neoadjuvant nivolumab, alone or with ipilimumab, at or shortly before surgery. The V call is TRBV5-1, the J call TRBJ2-3; 14 bases agree with TRBD2. The CDR3 sequence is CASSLYTAGTSGSKDTQYF. In DNA, the CDR3 is TGCGCCAGCAGCTTGTATACAGCCGGGACTAGCGGGAGTAAGGATACGCAGTATTTT.